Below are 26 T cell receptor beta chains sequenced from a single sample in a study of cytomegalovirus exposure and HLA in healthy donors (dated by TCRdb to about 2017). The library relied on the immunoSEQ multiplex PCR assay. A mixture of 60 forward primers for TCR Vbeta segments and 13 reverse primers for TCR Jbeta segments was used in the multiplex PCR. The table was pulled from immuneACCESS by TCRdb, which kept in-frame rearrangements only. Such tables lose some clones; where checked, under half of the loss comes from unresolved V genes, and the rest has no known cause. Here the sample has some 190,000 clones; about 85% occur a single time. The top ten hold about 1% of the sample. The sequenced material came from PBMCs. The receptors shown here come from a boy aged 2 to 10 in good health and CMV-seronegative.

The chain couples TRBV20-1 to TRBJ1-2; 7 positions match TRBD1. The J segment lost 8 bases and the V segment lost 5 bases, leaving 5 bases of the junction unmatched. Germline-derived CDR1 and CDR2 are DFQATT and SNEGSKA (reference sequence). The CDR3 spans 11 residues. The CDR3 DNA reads TGCAGTGCTGCACAGGGGCTCGGCTACACCTTC. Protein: CSAAQGLGYTF.

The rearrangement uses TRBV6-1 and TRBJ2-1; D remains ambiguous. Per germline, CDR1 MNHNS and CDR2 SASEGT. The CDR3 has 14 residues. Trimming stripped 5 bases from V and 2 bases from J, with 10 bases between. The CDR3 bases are TGTGCCAGCAGTTTTAAAGGAGCCTACAATGAGCAGTTCTTC. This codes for CASSFKGAYNEQFF.

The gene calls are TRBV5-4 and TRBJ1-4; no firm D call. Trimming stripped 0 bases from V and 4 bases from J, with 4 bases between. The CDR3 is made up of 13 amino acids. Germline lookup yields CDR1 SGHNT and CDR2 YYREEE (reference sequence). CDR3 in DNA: TGTGCCAGCAGCTTGGGAGGTAATGAAAAACTGTTTTTT. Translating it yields CASSLGGNEKLFF.

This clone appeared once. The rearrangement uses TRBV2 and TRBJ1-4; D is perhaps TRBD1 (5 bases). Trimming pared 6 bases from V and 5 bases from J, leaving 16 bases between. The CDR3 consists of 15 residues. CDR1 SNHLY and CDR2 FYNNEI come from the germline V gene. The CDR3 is CASSDRGNHNEKLFF. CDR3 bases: TGTGCCAGCAGCGACAGAGGCAACCACAATGAAAAACTGTTTTTT.

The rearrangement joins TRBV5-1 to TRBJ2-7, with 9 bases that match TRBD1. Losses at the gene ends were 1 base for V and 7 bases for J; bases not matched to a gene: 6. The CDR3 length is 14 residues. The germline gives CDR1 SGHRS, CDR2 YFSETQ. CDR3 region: CASSLQGTGSEQYF. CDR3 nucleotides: TGCGCCAGCAGCTTGCAAGGGACAGGGAGTGAGCAGTACTTC.

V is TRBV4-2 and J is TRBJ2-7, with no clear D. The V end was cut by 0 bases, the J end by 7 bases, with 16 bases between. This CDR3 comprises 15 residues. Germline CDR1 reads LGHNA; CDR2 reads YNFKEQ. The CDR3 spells CASSQEMSQTLEQYF. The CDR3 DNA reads TGTGCCAGCAGCCAAGAGATGTCCCAAACTCTGGAGCAGTACTTC.

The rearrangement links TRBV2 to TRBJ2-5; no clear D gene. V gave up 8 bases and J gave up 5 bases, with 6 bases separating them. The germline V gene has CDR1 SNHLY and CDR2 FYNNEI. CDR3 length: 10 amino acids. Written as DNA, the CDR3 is TGTGCCAGCGGAGAGGAGACCCAGTACTTC. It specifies CASGEETQYF.

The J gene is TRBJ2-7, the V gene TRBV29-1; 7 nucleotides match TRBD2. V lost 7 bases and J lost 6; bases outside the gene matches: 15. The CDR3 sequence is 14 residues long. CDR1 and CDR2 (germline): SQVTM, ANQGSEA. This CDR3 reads CSAEGPAGVGEQYF. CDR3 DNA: TGCAGCGCCGAAGGGCCCGCGGGAGTAGGCGAGCAGTACTTC.

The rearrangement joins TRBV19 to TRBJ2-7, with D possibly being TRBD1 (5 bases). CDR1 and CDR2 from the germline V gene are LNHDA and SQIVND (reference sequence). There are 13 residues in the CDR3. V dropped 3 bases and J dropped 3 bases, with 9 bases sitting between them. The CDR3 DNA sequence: TGTGCCAGTAGTATGACAGTAGGCTACGAGCAGTACTTC. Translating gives CASSMTVGYEQYF. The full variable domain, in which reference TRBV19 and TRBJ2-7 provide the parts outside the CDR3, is DGGITQSPKYLFRKEGQNVTLSCEQNLNHDAMYWYRQDPGQGLRLIYYSQIVNDFQKGDIAEGYSVSREKKESFPLTVTSAQKNPTAFYLCASSMTVGYEQYFGPGTRLTVT.

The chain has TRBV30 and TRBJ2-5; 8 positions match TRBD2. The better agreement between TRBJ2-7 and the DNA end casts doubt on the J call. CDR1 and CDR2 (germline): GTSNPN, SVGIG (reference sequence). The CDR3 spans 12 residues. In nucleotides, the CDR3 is TGTGCCTGGGCCGGGACTAGCTACGAGCAGTACTTC. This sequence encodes CAWAGTSYEQYF.

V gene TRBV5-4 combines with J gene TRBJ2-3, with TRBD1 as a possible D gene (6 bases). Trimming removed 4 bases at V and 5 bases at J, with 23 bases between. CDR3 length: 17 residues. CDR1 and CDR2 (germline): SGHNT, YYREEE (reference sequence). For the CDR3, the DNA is TGTGCCAGCAGCCCAGGACAGTCGAGAGGGAGTAAAGATACGCAGTATTTT. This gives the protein CASSPGQSRGSKDTQYF.

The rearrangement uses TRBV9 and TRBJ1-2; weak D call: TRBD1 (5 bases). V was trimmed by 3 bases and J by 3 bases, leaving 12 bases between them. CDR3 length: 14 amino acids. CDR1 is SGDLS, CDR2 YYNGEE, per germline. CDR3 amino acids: CASSGGARHYGYTF. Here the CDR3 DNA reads TGTGCCAGCAGCGGTGGGGCCCGGCACTATGGCTACACCTTC.

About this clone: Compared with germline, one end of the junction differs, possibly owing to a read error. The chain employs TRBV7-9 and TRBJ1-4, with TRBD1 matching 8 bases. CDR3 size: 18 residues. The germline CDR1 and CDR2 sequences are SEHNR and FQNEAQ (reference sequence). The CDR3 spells CSSSLGTGGTGGNEKLFF. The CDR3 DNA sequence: TGTTCCAGCAGCCTGGGGACAGGTGGTACCGGTGGTAATGAAAAACTGTTTTTT.

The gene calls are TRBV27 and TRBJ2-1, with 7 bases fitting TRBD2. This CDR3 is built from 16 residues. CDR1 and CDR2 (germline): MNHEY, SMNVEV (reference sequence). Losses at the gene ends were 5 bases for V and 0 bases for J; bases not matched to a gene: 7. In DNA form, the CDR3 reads TGTGCCAGCAGTGCTAGCGGAGGGAGCTCCTACAATGAGCAGTTCTTC. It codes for CASSASGGSSYNEQFF.

As DNA, the CDR3 is TGCGCCAGCAGCAAAACCGGGACTAGCGGGAGCCAGCAGTTCTTC. Translation gives CASSKTGTSGSQQFF. The rearrangement joins TRBV5-1 to TRBJ2-1, with TRBD2 matching over 14 bases. With V trimmed by 4 bases and J by 11 bases, 8 bases remained unmatched. This CDR3 has 15 amino acids. Germline CDR1 reads SGHRS; CDR2 reads YFSETQ.

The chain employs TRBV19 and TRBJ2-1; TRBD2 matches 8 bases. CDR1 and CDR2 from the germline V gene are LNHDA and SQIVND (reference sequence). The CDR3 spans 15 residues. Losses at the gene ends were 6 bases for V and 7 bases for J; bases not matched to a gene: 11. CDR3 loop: CASSLSGIEGNEQFF. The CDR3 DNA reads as TGTGCCAGTAGCCTTAGCGGGATTGAAGGTAATGAGCAGTTCTTC.

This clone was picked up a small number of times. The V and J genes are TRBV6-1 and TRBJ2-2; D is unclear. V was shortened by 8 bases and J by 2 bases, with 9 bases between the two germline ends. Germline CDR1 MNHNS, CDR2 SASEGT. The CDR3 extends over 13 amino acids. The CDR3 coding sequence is TGTGCCAGCCCTATAGATAACACCGGGGAGCTGTTTTTT. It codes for CASPIDNTGELFF.

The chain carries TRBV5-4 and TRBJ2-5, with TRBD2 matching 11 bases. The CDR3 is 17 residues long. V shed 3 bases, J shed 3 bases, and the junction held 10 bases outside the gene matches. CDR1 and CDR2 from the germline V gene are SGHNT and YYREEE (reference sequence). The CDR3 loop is CASSSLTSGRAEETQYF. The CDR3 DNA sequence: TGTGCCAGCAGCTCACTAACTAGCGGGAGAGCCGAAGAGACCCAGTACTTC. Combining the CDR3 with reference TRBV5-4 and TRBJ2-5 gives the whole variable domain ETGVTQSPTHLIKTRGQQVTLRCSSQSGHNTVSWYQQALGQGPQFIFQYYREEENGRGNFPPRFSGLQFPNYSSELNVNALELDDSALYLCASSSLTSGRAEETQYFGPGTRLLVL.

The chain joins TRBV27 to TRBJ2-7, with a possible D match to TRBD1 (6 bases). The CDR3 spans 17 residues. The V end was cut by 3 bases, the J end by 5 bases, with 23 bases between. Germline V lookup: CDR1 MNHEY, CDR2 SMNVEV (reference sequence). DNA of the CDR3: TGTGCCAGCAGTTTCCCTGCCCTGGGGGCGCAAAAGAACGAGCAGTACTTC. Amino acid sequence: CASSFPALGAQKNEQYF.

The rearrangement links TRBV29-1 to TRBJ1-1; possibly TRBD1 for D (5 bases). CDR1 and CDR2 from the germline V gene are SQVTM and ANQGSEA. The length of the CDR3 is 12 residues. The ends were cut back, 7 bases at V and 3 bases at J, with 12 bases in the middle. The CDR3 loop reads CSGGGMDTEAFF. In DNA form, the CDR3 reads TGCAGCGGCGGGGGAATGGACACTGAAGCTTTCTTT. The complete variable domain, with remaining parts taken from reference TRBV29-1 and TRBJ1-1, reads SAVISQKPSRDICQRGTSLTIQCQVDSQVTMMFWYRQQPGQSLTLIATANQGSEATYESGFVIDKFPISRPNLTFSTLTVSNMSPEDSSIYLCSGGGMDTEAFFGQGTRLTVV.

The CDR3 coding sequence is TGTGCCAACCCGTTGGGGGCCGTAGCCAAAAACATTCAGTACTTC. The encoded protein is CANPLGAVAKNIQYF. V usage is TRBV28 and J usage is TRBJ2-4; a possible D gene is TRBD1 (6 bases). The CDR3 consists of 15 residues. Germline V gives CDR1 MDHEN, CDR2 SYDVKM. V was shortened by 10 bases and J by 0 bases, with 16 bases between the two germline ends. Using reference TRBV28 and TRBJ2-4 for the parts outside the CDR3, the full variable domain is DVKVTQSSRYLVKRTGEKVFLECVQDMDHENMFWYRQDPGLGLRLIYFSYDVKMKEKGDIPEGYSVSREKKERFSLILESASTNQTSMYLCANPLGAVAKNIQYFGAGTRLSVL.

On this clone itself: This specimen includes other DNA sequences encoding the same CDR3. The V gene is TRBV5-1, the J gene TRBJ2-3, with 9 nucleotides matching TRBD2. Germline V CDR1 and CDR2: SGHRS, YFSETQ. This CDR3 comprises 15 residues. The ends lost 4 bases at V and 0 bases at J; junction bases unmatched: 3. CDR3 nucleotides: TGCGCCAGCAGCCGCCTAGCGGGGAGCACAGATACGCAGTATTTT. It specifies CASSRLAGSTDTQYF.

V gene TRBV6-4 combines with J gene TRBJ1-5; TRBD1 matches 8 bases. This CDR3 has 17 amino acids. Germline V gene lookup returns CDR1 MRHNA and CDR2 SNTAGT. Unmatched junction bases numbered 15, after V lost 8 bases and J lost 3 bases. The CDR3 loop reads CASGRPGQGQLNQPQHF. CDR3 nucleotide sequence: TGTGCCAGCGGACGTCCTGGACAGGGCCAACTCAATCAGCCCCAGCATTTT.

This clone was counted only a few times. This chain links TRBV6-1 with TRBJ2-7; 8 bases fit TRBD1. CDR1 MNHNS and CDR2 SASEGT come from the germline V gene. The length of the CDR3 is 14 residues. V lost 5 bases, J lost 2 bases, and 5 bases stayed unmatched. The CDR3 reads CASSRSGGAYEQYF. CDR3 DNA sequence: TGTGCCAGCAGTAGATCAGGGGGCGCCTACGAGCAGTACTTC.

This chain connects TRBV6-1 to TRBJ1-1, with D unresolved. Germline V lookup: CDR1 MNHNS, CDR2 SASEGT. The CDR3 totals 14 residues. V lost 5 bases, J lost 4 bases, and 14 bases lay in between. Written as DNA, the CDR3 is TGTGCCAGCAGTCATAAACTACTTAGCACTGAAGCTTTCTTT. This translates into CASSHKLLSTEAFF.

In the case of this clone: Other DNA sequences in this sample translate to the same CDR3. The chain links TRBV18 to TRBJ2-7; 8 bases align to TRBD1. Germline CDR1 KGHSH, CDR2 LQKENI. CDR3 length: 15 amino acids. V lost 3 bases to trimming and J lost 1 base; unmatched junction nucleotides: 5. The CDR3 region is CASSPGQGLSYEQYF. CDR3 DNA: TGTGCCAGCTCACCCGGACAGGGCCTTTCCTACGAGCAGTACTTC.